Below are 13 T cell receptor beta chains sequenced from a single sample in a study of T-cell memory formation after mild COVID-19. In TCRdb, the 5' RACE reads were re-called with MiXCR into one record per CDR3 protein. The data contain 95,000 to 110,000 distinct CDR3 sequences, over 13% of them singletons. Specimen: PBMCs or a T cell subset sorted from them (not recorded which). The receptors shown here come from a man between 18 and 35 years old who had mild COVID-19 (a few samples of this study predate the infection). Cell type and time point are not known.

The chain links TRBV7-9 to TRBJ1-6; 12 bases agree with TRBD1. V lost 5 bases and J lost 10; bases outside the gene matches: 3. From germline, CDR1 is SEHNR and CDR2 FQNEAQ (reference sequence). The CDR3 contains 14 residues. CDR3 in amino acids: CASSEGQGASPLHF. CDR3 in DNA: TGTGCCAGCAGCGAGGGACAGGGGGCCTCACCCCTCCACTTT.

This clonotype has a handful of counts. The chain uses TRBV2 and TRBJ2-7; 7 positions agree with TRBD2. In germline, CDR1 is SNHLY, CDR2 FYNNEI. The CDR3 runs 17 residues. Unmatched junction bases numbered 14, after V lost 1 base and J lost 5 bases. The CDR3 protein is CASSEGPGPPAGDEQYF. CDR3 DNA sequence: TGTGCCAGCAGTGAAGGGCCAGGGCCCCCCGCGGGGGACGAGCAGTACTTC.

The chain is built from TRBV25-1 and TRBJ2-1; D possibly corresponds to TRBD2 (7 bases). Germline CDR1 MGHDK, CDR2 SYGVNS. The germline V and J ends were trimmed by 4 bases and 5 bases, with 15 bases remaining between them. The CDR3 covers 15 residues. Here the CDR3 reads CASSVRGAENNEQFF. The DNA for the CDR3 is TGTGCCAGCAGTGTACGGGGGGCCGAGAACAATGAGCAGTTCTTC.

This clonotype was detected only once. A read error may explain this, as a much larger clone is one base away. A read error is likely, as this CDR3 ends without the conserved phenylalanine or tryptophan. The CDR3 reads CSVSGQGYEQYY. The CDR3 DNA sequence: TGCAGCGTCAGTGGACAGGGATACGAGCAGTACTAC. This chain joins TRBV29-1 and TRBJ2-7; 8 nucleotides agree with TRBD1. V lost 6 bases and J lost 4; bases outside the gene matches: 5. This CDR3 spans 12 amino acids. Germline V gene data show CDR1 as SQVTM and CDR2 as ANQGSEA.

This clonotype occurred a few times. The rearrangement links TRBV7-9 to TRBJ2-7; possible D gene TRBD2, 5 bases. The CDR3 covers 15 residues. Between the trimmed V and J ends, which lost 4 bases and 2 bases, there was a span of 15 bases. Germline loops: CDR1 SEHNR, CDR2 FQNEAQ (reference sequence). DNA for the CDR3: TGTGCCAGCAGCTCCGATCGGGGTTCCCCCTACGAGCAGTACGTC. Protein sequence: CASSSDRGSPYEQYV.

V and J are TRBV7-3 and TRBJ2-5; TRBD2 might be the D (5 bases). Trimming stripped 6 bases from V and 4 bases from J, with 12 bases between. The CDR3 sequence is 13 residues long. Germline V gene lookup returns CDR1 SGHTA and CDR2 FQGTGA. CDR3 amino acids: CASSGSVRETQYF. CDR3 in DNA: TGTGCCAGCAGTGGGAGCGTTCGAGAGACCCAGTACTTC. Complete variable domain (other parts from reference TRBV7-3 and TRBJ2-5): GAGVSQTPSNKVTEKGKYVELRCDPISGHTALYWYRQSLGQGPEFLIYFQGTGAADDSGLPNDRFFAVRPEGSVSTLKIQRTERGDSAVYLCASSGSVRETQYFGPGTRLLVL.

The chain is built from TRBV11-2 and TRBJ1-3, with D uncertain. The V end was cut by 5 bases, the J end by 8 bases, with 16 bases between. Germline-derived CDR1 and CDR2 are SGHAT and FQNNGV. The CDR3 length is 14 residues. As DNA, the CDR3 is TGTGCCAGCAGCCGAGGAAGCGACGGGGACACCATATATTTT. Its protein product is CASSRGSDGDTIYF. The full variable domain, in which reference TRBV11-2 and TRBJ1-3 provide the parts outside the CDR3, is EAGVAQSPRYKIIEKRQSVAFWCNPISGHATLYWYQQILGQGPKLLIQFQNNGVVDDSQLPKDRFSAERLKGVDSTLKIQPAKLEDSAVYLCASSRGSDGDTIYFGEGSWLTVV.

The chain joins TRBV3-2 to TRBJ2-7; the table's TRBD2 call for D was not verified on the DNA. TRBV3-2 is a recognized pseudogene. The CDR3 is 15 amino acids. The CDR3 bases are TGTGCCAGCAGCCAACCTAGCGGGTTCCCTCGGGAGCAGTACGTC. It yields the protein CASSQPSGFPREQYV.

This clonotype was seen only a few times. The chain is built from TRBV5-5 and TRBJ2-7; 8 positions agree with TRBD1. J lost 2 bases, V lost 7 bases, and 8 bases had no gene match. Germline V lookup: CDR1 SGHKS, CDR2 YYEKEE (reference sequence). The CDR3 has 14 amino acids. The DNA of the CDR3 is TGTGCCAGCGGCGCCCGGGACAGGACCTACGAGCAGTACTTC. Translation gives CASGARDRTYEQYF. The whole variable domain, filled in from reference TRBV5-5 and TRBJ2-7, reads DAGVTQSPTHLIKTRGQQVTLRCSPISGHKSVSWYQQVLGQGPQFIFQYYEKEERGRGNFPDRFSARQFPNYSSELNVNALLLGDSALYLCASGARDRTYEQYFGPGTRLTVT.

A few counts support this clonotype. V usage is TRBV6-2 or TRBV6-3 and J usage is TRBJ2-3; D unclear. The germline V gene has CDR1 MNHEY and CDR2 SVGEGT. Trimming shortened V by 6 bases and J by 0 bases, and 13 bases separated the two germline ends. This CDR3 contains 15 residues. The CDR3: CASRPTPGSTDTQYF. CDR3 coding DNA: TGTGCCAGCAGGCCTACCCCCGGAAGCACAGATACGCAGTATTTT.

The rearrangement joins TRBV6-2 or TRBV6-3 to TRBJ1-3, with D perhaps TRBD1 (5 bases). V dropped 4 bases and J dropped 4 bases, with 11 bases sitting between them. This CDR3 comprises 14 residues. Germline V gene sequence: CDR1 MNHEY, CDR2 SVGEGT. The CDR3 DNA is TGTGCCAGCAGTTCCGGGGACGACGGAAACACCATATATTTT. Its protein is CASSSGDDGNTIYF.

This clonotype was counted a single time. The chain links TRBV4-1 to TRBJ2-1, with TRBD2 matching 14 bases. Germline V lookup: CDR1 MGHRA, CDR2 YSYEKL. J was trimmed by 7 bases and V by 0 bases; bases with no gene match: 14. The CDR3 covers 20 residues. The CDR3 reads CASSQDEGLAGATLGNEQFF. Here the CDR3 DNA reads TGCGCCAGCAGCCAAGATGAGGGACTAGCGGGGGCTACGCTGGGGAATGAGCAGTTCTTC.

V gene TRBV6-2 or TRBV6-3 combines with J gene TRBJ2-1; the D gene could be TRBD1 or TRBD2 (5 bases each). The CDR3 totals 14 residues. With 6 bases removed from V and 4 bases from J, the gap between germline ends came to 13 bases. Germline V CDR1 and CDR2: MNHEY, SVGEGT. The CDR3 here is CASREGTDYNEQFF. The DNA for the CDR3 is TGTGCCAGCAGGGAAGGGACGGATTACAATGAGCAGTTCTTC.